This T cell receptor (beta chain) was captured by sequencing in a study of blood T cell repertoires in COVID-19. The CDR3 is made up of 16 amino acids. V was pared by 7 bases and J by 9 bases, with 15 bases of the junction left unmatched. CDR1 is SEHNR and CDR2 is FQNEAQ in the germline V gene (reference sequence). TCRdb keeps only in-frame clones here, not all; method: immunoSEQ multiplex PCR. The sample lists fewer than 40,000 clones; approximately 90% were seen once. The clonotype originates from a human donor in a cohort sampled during active COVID-19. Sequenced sample: peripheral blood. This sequence joins TRBV7-9 and TRBJ2-1, with 10 bases that match TRBD2. The CDR3 spells CASIRAGASGRTEQFF. CDR3 sequence (DNA): TGTGCCAGCATCAGAGCGGGCGCTAGCGGGAGAACTGAGCAGTTCTTC.